The entry below describes one T cell receptor beta chain. Its antigen is undetermined. This CDR3 spans 13 amino acids. The V gene lost 2 bases and the J gene lost 6 bases, with 9 bases spanning the gap. The germline V gene encodes CDR1 MNHNS and CDR2 SASEGT. TCRdb independently ran MiXCR on the 5' RACE reads; one entry per CDR3 protein. In the table there are more than 1.5 million distinct CDR3 sequences, around a third of which are singletons. This sample stems from a study of identical twins. Study-wide points: Twins shared out-of-frame alpha sequences with excess low generation probability. A partial confounding effect on zero-insertion analyses could come from invariant MAIT and iNKT cells.

The sequence derives from a newborn girl in good health. The specimen was cord blood. V usage is TRBV6-1 and J usage is TRBJ2-3; no firm D call. This CDR3 reads CASSERPTDTQYF. DNA of the CDR3: TGTGCCAGCAGTGAACGGCCAACGGATACGCAGTATTTT.